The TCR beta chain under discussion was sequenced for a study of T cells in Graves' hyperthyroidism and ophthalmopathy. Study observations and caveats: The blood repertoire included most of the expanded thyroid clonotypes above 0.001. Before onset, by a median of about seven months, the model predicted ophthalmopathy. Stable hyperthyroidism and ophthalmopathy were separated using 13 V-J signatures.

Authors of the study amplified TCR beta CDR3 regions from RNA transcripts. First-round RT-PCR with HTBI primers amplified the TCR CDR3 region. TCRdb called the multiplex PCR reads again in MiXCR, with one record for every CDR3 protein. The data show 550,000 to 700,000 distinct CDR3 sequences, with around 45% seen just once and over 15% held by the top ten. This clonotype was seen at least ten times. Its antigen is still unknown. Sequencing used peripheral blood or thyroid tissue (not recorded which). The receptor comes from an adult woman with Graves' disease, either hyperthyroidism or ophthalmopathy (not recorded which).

The CDR3 spells CASSLDGGENTIYF. In DNA form, the CDR3 reads TGCGCCAGCAGCTTGGACGGTGGGGAAAACACCATATATTTT. The chain carries TRBV5-1 and TRBJ1-3, with D unresolved. The CDR3 sequence is 14 residues long. Germline V gives CDR1 SGHRS, CDR2 YFSETQ. V was cut by 0 bases and J by 6 bases, with 10 bases left in between.